This TCR beta chain was found in a study of T cell responses to AZD1222 COVID-19 vaccine. Findings of the study overall: A rise in Spike-specific TCR breadth and depth followed two AZD1222 doses. Reports say nearly half of spike-specific TCRs go after unmutated variant regions.

Comments on this clone: No antigen is known for it.

Using immunoSEQ multiplex PCR, the repertoire was profiled, and TCRdb retains in-frame clones only, with some absent. The repertoire consists of approximately 130,000 clones, with almost 85% occurring once and the leading ten covering about 7.9%. The receptor comes from an adult who received the MenACWY meningococcal vaccine as a control. This material consisted of peripheral blood, taken 28 days after the second dose of the MenACWY control vaccine.

CDR3 amino acids: CASSRGAEQFF. The CDR3 DNA follows: TGTGCCAGCAGCCGGGGGGCGGAGCAGTTCTTC. The chain has TRBV12-3 or TRBV12-4 and TRBJ2-1; maybe TRBD2 (7 bases). The CDR3 is 11 amino acids. V lost 6 bases and J 10 bases, leaving 10 bases between the germline ends.